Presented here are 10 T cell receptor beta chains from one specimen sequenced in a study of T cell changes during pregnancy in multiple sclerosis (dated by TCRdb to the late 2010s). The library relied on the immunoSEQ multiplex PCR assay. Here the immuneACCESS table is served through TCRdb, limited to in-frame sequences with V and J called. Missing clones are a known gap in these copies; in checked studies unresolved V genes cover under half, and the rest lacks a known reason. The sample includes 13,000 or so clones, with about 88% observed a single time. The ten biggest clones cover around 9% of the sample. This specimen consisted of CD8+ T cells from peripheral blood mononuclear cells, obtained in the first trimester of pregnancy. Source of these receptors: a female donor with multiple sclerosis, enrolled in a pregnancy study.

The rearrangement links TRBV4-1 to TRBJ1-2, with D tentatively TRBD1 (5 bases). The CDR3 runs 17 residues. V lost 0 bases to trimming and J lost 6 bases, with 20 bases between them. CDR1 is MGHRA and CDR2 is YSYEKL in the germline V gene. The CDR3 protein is CASSQDPRNPAGNGYTF. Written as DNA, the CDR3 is TGCGCCAGCAGCCAAGATCCCAGGAATCCCGCAGGGAATGGCTACACCTTC.

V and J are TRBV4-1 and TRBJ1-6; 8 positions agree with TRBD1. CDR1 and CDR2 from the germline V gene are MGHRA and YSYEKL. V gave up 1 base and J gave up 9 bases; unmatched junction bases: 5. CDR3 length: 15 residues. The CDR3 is CASSQVTDRGSPLHF. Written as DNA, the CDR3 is TGCGCCAGCAGCCAAGTGACAGACAGGGGTTCACCCCTCCACTTT.

CDR3 residues: CASSYDNANYEQYF. The CDR3 DNA is TGTGCCAGCAGTTACGACAACGCAAACTACGAGCAGTACTTC. The chain couples TRBV6-6 to TRBJ2-7; the D is unclear. The CDR3 loop spans 14 amino acids. V was trimmed by 2 bases and J by 3 bases, leaving 11 bases between them. Germline assignment: CDR1 MNHNY and CDR2 SVGAGI (reference sequence).

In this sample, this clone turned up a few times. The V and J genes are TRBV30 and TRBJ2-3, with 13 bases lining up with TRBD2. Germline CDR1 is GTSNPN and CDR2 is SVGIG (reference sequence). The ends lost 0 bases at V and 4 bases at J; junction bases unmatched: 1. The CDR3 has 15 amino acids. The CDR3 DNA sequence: TGTGCCTGGAGTGTACTAGCGGGGGGGCCAGATACGCAGTATTTT. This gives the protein CAWSVLAGGPDTQYF.

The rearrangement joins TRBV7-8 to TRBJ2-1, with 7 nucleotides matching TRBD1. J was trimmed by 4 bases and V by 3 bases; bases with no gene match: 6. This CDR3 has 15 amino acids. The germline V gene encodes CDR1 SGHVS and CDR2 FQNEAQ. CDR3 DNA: TGTGCCAGCAGCTTCCAGGGACAGAATTACAATGAGCAGTTCTTC. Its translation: CASSFQGQNYNEQFF.

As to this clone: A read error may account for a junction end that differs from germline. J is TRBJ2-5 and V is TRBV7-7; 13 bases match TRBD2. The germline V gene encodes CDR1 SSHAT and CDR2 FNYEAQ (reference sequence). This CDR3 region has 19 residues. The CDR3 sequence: CASSLGWTSGGTRGETQYF. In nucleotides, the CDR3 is TGTGCTAGCAGCTTAGGTTGGACTAGCGGGGGTACGCGGGGTGAGACCCAGTACTTC.

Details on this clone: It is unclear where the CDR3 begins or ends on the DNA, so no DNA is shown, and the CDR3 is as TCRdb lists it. The CDR3 region is CASSSSTGRNEQFF. The chain employs TRBV27 and TRBJ2-1; the table calls TRBD1, which could not be checked here. The CDR3 region is 14 residues in length, termini included. Germline V lookup: CDR1 MNHEY, CDR2 SMNVEV (reference sequence).

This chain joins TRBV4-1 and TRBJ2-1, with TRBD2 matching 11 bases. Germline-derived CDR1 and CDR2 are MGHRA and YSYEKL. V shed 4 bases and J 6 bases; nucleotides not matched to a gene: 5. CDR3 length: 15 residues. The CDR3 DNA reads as TGCGCCAGCAGCCCCTTAGCGGGGGGGGGCAATGAGCAGTTCTTC. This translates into CASSPLAGGGNEQFF.

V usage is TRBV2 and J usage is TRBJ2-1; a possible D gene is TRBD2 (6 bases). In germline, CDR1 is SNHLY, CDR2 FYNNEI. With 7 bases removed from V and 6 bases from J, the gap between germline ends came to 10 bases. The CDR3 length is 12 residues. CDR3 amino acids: CASTGVINEQFF. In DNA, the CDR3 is TGTGCCAGCACGGGGGTGATCAATGAGCAGTTCTTC.

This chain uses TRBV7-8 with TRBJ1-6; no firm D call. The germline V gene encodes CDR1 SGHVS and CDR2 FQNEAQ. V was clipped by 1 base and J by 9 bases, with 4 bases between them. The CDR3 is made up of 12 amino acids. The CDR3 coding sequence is TGTGCCAGCAGCTTAGTTATTTCACCCCTCCACTTT. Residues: CASSLVISPLHF.